These T cell receptor beta chains were read from a single sample in a study of blood T cell repertoires in COVID-19. Assay used: immunoSEQ multiplex PCR; TCRdb lists only in-frame clones, some missing. The table lists around 100,000 clones, 80% to 95% of them singletons. Sample: peripheral blood. Every receptor here comes from a woman aged 45-59 years with COVID-19, enrolled during active disease. Both conserved end residues are part of each CDR3. D genes are given only for firm matches. The size of a clone is reported for some rows only, either as once, few or many, or as a class for expanded clones.

abundance | j_gene | d_gene | v_gene | CDR3nt | CDR3aa
- | TRBJ2-3 | TRBD2 | TRBV12-5 | TGTGCTAGTGGACTCGGGACTAGCGGGGGGGCAGATACGCAGTATTTT | CASGLGTSGGADTQYF
- | TRBJ2-1 | - | TRBV25-1 | TGTGCCACTCCGGGCAATGAGCAGTTCTTC | CATPGNEQFF
- | TRBJ2-1 | TRBD2 | TRBV6-5 | TGTGCCAGCAGGGGGACTAGCTGGGTGCACAATGAGCAGTTCTTC | CASRGTSWVHNEQFF
once | TRBJ1-3 | TRBD1 | TRBV11-2 | TGTGCCAGCGGTCGGGACAGCCACTCTGGAAACACCATATATTTT | CASGRDSHSGNTIYF
once | TRBJ1-6 | - | TRBV30 | TGTGCCTGGAGAGAGGGGACTACCCTCCACTTT | CAWREGTTLHF
- | TRBJ2-3 | TRBD1 | TRBV5-1 | TGCGCCAGCAGCTCCGCTCCGACAGGGCCCGGAGCAGATACGCAGTATTTT | CASSSAPTGPGADTQYF
- | TRBJ2-5 | - | TRBV24-1 | TGTGCCACCAGTGAACTCACAGGGAAAGAGACCCAGTACTTC | CATSELTGKETQYF
- | TRBJ2-2 | - | TRBV5-6 | TGTGCCAGCAGCCGAAACAGGGCCGGGGAGCTGTTTTTT | CASSRNRAGELFF
- | TRBJ1-1 | - | TRBV6-4 | TGTGCCAGCAGCGAAGGCGGGATGAACACTGAAGCTTTCTTT | CASSEGGMNTEAFF
- | TRBJ2-1 | - | TRBV7-8 | TGTGCCAGCAGCTTAGCCCCCCAGGGGTTGGCTGAGCAGTTCTTC | CASSLAPQGLAEQFF
- | TRBJ2-3 | TRBD2 | TRBV10-3 | TGTGCCATCACCGAGGGGAGGGTGGATACGCAGTATTTT | CAITEGRVDTQYF
- | TRBJ1-4 | - | TRBV9 | TGTGCCAGCAGCCCCCGGACCGGGCCTAGGGGAGAAAAACTGTTTTTT | CASSPRTGPRGEKLFF
- | TRBJ2-2 | - | TRBV6-2/TRBV6-3 | TGTGCCAGCAGTATGGGACACCCCCAAAAGCTGTTTTTT | CASSMGHPQKLFF
- | TRBJ1-4 | TRBD1 | TRBV10-3 | TGTGCCATCAGTGAGGGGTGGACAGGGCCTCCGACTAATGAAAAACTGTTTTTT | CAISEGWTGPPTNEKLFF
- | TRBJ1-2 | - | TRBV2 | TGTGCCAGCAGTCAACAGGGACATGGCTACACCTTC | CASSQQGHGYTF
- | TRBJ1-3 | TRBD1 | TRBV5-1 | TGCGCCAGCAGCTCATCAGGGGGTCAGGGAAACACCATATATTTT | CASSSSGGQGNTIYF
- | TRBJ1-2 | - | TRBV19 | TGTGCCAGTAGTGCCTCCGGGGGTAACTATGGCTACACCTTC | CASSASGGNYGYTF
- | TRBJ1-1 | TRBD1 | TRBV6-2/TRBV6-3 | TGTGCCAGCAGTTCCCCGGACAGGTACACTGAAGCTTTCTTT | CASSSPDRYTEAFF
- | TRBJ1-5 | - | TRBV24-1 | TGTGCCACCAGTGAGGGGCAGTTAAATCAGCCCCAGCATTTT | CATSEGQLNQPQHF
once | TRBJ1-4 | - | TRBV15 | TGTGCCACCAGCAGAGAACAACCGTCAACTAATGAAAAACTGTTTTTT | CATSREQPSTNEKLFF
- | TRBJ2-7 | TRBD2 | TRBV6-6 | TGTGCCAGCAGGTCTAGCGGGGTCAGCGACGAGCAGTACTTC | CASRSSGVSDEQYF
- | TRBJ2-5 | TRBD1 | TRBV19 | TGTGCCAGTAGTATAGTTCTACTCCAGGGGGCGCGAGAGGAGACCCAGTACTTC | CASSIVLLQGAREETQYF
- | TRBJ1-6 | TRBD1 | TRBV6-4 | TGTGCCAGCAGTCTAACGGACCGGGACAGGGGCTCACCCCTCCACTTT | CASSLTDRDRGSPLHF
- | TRBJ1-5 | - | TRBV19 | TGTGCCAGTAGGAGACAGCACAATCAGCCCCAGCATTTT | CASRRQHNQPQHF
- | TRBJ2-3 | - | TRBV18 | TGTGCCAGCTCACCAACCGCGGGCACAGATACGCAGTATTTT | CASSPTAGTDTQYF
- | TRBJ2-1 | - | TRBV6-5 | TGTGCCAGCAGTCTAGACGTTAGCTCCTACAATGAGCAGTTCTTC | CASSLDVSSYNEQFF
- | TRBJ2-2 | TRBD2 | TRBV7-9 | TGTGCCAGCAGCTCCAGCGGGGGGGCTACCGGGGAGCTGTTTTTT | CASSSSGGATGELFF
- | TRBJ2-3 | - | TRBV11-3 | TGTGCCAGCAGCTTAGTGTGGGGCGCCACTAGCACAGATACGCAGTATTTT | CASSLVWGATSTDTQYF
- | TRBJ2-3 | TRBD2 | TRBV11-3 | TGTGCCAGCAGCCCCGGGGTAGCGGGGGGGCCGACAGATACGCAGTATTTT | CASSPGVAGGPTDTQYF
- | TRBJ2-3 | - | TRBV5-1 | TGCGCCAGCAGCTTGGATGCGGGAACGGATACGCAGTATTTT | CASSLDAGTDTQYF
- | TRBJ1-2 | - | TRBV10-1 | TGCGCCAGCAGCCGGAAAGTGTCCGGGACAATCTATGGCTACACCTTC | CASSRKVSGTIYGYTF
- | TRBJ1-1 | - | TRBV30 | TGTGCCTGGAGTGTACATGATATCCTTGAAGCTTTCTTT | CAWSVHDILEAFF
- | TRBJ1-1 | - | TRBV7-8 | TGTGCCAGCAGCTTCAACACAGGGCTGAACACTGAAGCTTTCTTT | CASSFNTGLNTEAFF
once | TRBJ1-1 | - | TRBV20-1 | TGCAGTGCTAGAGCCCCCCCGGCTTTCTTT | CSARAPPAFF
- | TRBJ2-7 | - | TRBV21-1 | TGTGCCAGCGGAGACCCAGAGCAGTACTTC | CASGDPEQYF
- | TRBJ1-3 | - | TRBV24-1 | TGTGCCACCAGTGATGCGGGAGCCAACACCATATATTTT | CATSDAGANTIYF
- | TRBJ2-3 | - | TRBV19 | TGTGCCAGTACCCCAGGGTACACAGATACGCAGTATTTT | CASTPGYTDTQYF
- | TRBJ1-2 | - | TRBV20-1 | TGCAGTGCTTCCCCTAGCGGTGGCTACACCTTC | CSASPSGGYTF
- | TRBJ1-2 | - | TRBV20-1 | TGCAGTGCTAGTCCCAGGACTTCTGGCTACACCTTC | CSASPRTSGYTF
- | TRBJ1-1 | - | TRBV11-2 | TGTGCCAGCACCGGTGCGACTCGAGACACTGAAGCTTTCTTT | CASTGATRDTEAFF
once | TRBJ1-1 | - | TRBV7-2 | TGTGCCAGCAGCCCCCTACTAAGGCTACGGACTGAAGCTTTCTTT | CASSPLLRLRTEAFF
- | TRBJ1-1 | - | TRBV3-1/TRBV3-2 | TGTGCCAGCAGCCCATCGACAGCTAAAGCTTTCTTT | CASSPSTAKAFF
- | TRBJ1-5 | - | TRBV19 | TGTGCCAGTAGCCCTGATGTGGGGAGAGGCGGCAATCAGCCCCAGCATTTT | CASSPDVGRGGNQPQHF
- | TRBJ2-3 | TRBD1 | TRBV11-2 | TGTGCCAGCTCCCCTGGGGACAGGGGCACAGATACGCAGTATTTT | CASSPGDRGTDTQYF
- | TRBJ2-2 | - | TRBV24-1 | TGTGCCACCAGTCATGGGCAGGGGCCTTCCACCGGGGAGCTGTTTTTT | CATSHGQGPSTGELFF
- | TRBJ1-1 | - | TRBV11-3 | TGTGCCAGCAGCCCCCGGGAGGGCACTGAAGCTTTCTTT | CASSPREGTEAFF
few | TRBJ1-6 | - | TRBV7-9 | TGTGCCAGCAGCTTAGAAGGAGTTAATTCACCCCTCCACTTT | CASSLEGVNSPLHF